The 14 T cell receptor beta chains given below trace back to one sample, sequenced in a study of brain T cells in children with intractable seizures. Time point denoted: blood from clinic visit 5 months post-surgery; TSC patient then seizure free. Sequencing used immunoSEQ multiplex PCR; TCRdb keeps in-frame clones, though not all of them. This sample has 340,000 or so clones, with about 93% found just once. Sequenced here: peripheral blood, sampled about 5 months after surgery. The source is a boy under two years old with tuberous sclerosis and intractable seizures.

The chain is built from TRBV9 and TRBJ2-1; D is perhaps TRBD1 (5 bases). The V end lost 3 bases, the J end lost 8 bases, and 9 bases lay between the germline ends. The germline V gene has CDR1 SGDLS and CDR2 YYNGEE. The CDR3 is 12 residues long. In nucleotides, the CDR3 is TGTGCCAGCAGCGAAACAGGATATGAGCAGTTCTTC. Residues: CASSETGYEQFF.

The CDR3 here is CASSYPGLADNEQFF. In DNA, the CDR3 is TGTGCCAGCAGCTATCCCGGACTAGCGGACAATGAGCAGTTCTTC. The V call is TRBV3-1 (or the pseudogene TRBV3-2), the J call TRBJ2-1; 10 bases agree with TRBD2. Germline CDR1 is LGHDT and CDR2 is YNNKEL (reference sequence). The CDR3 length is 15 residues. The V and J ends lost 5 bases and 5 bases, in that order; junction bases with no gene match: 6.

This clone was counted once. The CDR3 sequence is CASSLRADYNEQFF. Here the CDR3 DNA reads TGTGCCAGCAGCTTAAGAGCGGACTACAATGAGCAGTTCTTC. The genes are TRBV7-9 and TRBJ2-1; D possibly corresponds to TRBD2 (5 bases). V was pared by 2 bases and J by 3 bases, with 8 bases between. Germline V gene sequence: CDR1 SEHNR, CDR2 FQNEAQ (reference sequence). The CDR3 is made up of 14 amino acids.

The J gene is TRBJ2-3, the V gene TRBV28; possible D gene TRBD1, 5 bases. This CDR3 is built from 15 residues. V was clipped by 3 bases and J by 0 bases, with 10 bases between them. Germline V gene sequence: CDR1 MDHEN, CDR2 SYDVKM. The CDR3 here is CASSLGQASTDTQYF. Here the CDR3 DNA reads TGTGCCAGCAGTTTGGGGCAGGCTAGCACAGATACGCAGTATTTT.

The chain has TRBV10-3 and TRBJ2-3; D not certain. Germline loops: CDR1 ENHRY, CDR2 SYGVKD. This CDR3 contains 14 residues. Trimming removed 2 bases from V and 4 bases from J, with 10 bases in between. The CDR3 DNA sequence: TGTGCCATCAGTGAGCGGTCTGAGTCAGATACGCAGTATTTT. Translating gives CAISERSESDTQYF.

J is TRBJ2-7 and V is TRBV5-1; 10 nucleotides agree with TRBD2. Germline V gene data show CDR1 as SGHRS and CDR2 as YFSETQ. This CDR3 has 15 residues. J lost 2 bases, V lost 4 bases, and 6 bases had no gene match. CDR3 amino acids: CASSPSGTSAYEQYF. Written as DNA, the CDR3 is TGCGCCAGCAGCCCTTCCGGGACTAGCGCCTACGAGCAGTACTTC. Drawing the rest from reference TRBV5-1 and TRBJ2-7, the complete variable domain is KAGVTQTPRYLIKTRGQQVTLSCSPISGHRSVSWYQQTPGQGLQFLFEYFSETQRNKGNFPGRFSGRQFSNSRSEMNVSTLELGDSALYLCASSPSGTSAYEQYFGPGTRLTVT.

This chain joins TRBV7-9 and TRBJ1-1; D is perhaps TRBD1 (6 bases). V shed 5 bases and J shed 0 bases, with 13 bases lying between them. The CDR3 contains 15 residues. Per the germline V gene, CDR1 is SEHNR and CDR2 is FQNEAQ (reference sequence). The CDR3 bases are TGTGCCAGCAGCGAGGGGGTAGGCCTGAACACTGAAGCTTTCTTT. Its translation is CASSEGVGLNTEAFF.

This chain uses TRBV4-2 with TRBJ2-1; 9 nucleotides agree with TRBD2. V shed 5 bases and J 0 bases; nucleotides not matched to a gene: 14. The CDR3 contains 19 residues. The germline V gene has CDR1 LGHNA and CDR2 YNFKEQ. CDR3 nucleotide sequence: TGTGCCAGCAGCACAGGTCCTAGCGGGATTCGCAGCTCCTACAATGAGCAGTTCTTC. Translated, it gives CASSTGPSGIRSSYNEQFF.

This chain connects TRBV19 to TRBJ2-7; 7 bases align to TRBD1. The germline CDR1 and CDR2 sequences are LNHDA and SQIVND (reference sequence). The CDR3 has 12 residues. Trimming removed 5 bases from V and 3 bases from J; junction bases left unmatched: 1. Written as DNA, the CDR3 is TGTGCCAGTAGTCCAGGGGGCTACGAGCAGTACTTC. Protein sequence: CASSPGGYEQYF.

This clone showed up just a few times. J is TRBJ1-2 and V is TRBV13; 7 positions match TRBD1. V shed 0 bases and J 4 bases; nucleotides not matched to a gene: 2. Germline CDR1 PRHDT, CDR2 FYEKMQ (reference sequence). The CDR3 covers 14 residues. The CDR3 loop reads CASSLGDRIYGYTF. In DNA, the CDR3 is TGTGCCAGCAGCTTAGGGGACAGGATCTATGGCTACACCTTC.

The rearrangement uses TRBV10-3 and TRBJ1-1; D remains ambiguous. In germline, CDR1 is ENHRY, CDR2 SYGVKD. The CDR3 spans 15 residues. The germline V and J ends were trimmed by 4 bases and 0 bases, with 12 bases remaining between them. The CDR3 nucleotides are TGTGCCATCAGTGGACATGCCCTAATGAACACTGAAGCTTTCTTT. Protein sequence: CAISGHALMNTEAFF.

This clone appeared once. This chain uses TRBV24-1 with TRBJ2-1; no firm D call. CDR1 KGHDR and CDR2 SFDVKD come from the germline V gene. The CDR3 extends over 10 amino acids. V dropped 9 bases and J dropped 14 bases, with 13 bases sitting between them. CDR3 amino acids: CATLWKVKFF. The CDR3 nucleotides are TGTGCCACCCTTTGGAAGGTGAAGTTCTTC.

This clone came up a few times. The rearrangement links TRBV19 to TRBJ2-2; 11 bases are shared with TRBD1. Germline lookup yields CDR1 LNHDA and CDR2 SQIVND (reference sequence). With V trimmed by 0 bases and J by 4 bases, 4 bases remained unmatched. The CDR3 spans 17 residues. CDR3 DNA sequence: TGTGCCAGTAGTATAGATGGGACAGGGGGACGCACCGGGGAGCTGTTTTTT. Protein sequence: CASSIDGTGGRTGELFF.

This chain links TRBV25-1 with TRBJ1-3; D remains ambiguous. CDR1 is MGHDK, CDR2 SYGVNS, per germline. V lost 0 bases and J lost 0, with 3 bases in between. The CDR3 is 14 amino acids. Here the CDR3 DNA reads TGTGCCAGCAGTGAATACAACTCTGGAAACACCATATATTTT. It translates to CASSEYNSGNTIYF.